Below are 21 T cell receptor beta chains sequenced from a single sample in a study of blood T cell repertoires in COVID-19. The method was immunoSEQ multiplex PCR; TCRdb's version includes in-frame clones alone and lacks a portion of them. The sample has just over 150,000 clones; around 85% are singletons. The sequenced material came from peripheral blood. These receptors were obtained from a woman aged 70-85 years with acute or convalescent COVID-19.

V usage is TRBV6-2 or TRBV6-3 and J usage is TRBJ1-4; D not resolved. This CDR3 has 16 amino acids. The germline CDR1 and CDR2 sequences are MNHEY and SVGEGT. The ends were cut back, 5 bases at V and 7 bases at J, with 20 bases in the middle. The CDR3 nucleotides are TGTGCCAGCAGTCTTTCGACGAGGCGGTTGGGTGAAAAACTGTTTTTT. Translated: CASSLSTRRLGEKLFF.

The chain combines TRBV28 with TRBJ1-2, with D unclear. Per germline, CDR1 MDHEN and CDR2 SYDVKM. V was pared by 5 bases and J by 8 bases, with 15 bases between. There are 13 residues in the CDR3. The CDR3 DNA sequence: TGTGCCAGCAGTGGACGGACTGAGAGGGGCTACACCTTC. Encoded protein: CASSGRTERGYTF.

The V gene is TRBV3-1 (or the pseudogene TRBV3-2), the J gene TRBJ1-6; tentative D call: TRBD1 (5 bases). Germline loops: CDR1 LGHDT, CDR2 YNNKEL (reference sequence). V was clipped by 5 bases and J by 7 bases, with 12 bases between them. This CDR3 comprises 14 residues. The CDR3 loop reads CASSAGLRNSPLHF. For the CDR3, the DNA is TGTGCCAGCAGCGCGGGGCTCCGGAATTCACCCCTCCACTTT.

CDR3 sequence reads: CASSPRTGHRMNTEAFF. For the CDR3, the DNA is TGTGCCAGCAGTCCTAGGACGGGACACCGAATGAACACTGAAGCTTTCTTT. The V and J genes are TRBV2 and TRBJ1-1, with D perhaps matching TRBD1 (6 bases). The CDR3 consists of 17 residues. V dropped 5 bases and J dropped 0 bases, with 19 bases sitting between them. Germline CDR1 is SNHLY and CDR2 is FYNNEI.

This chain joins TRBV7-2 and TRBJ2-7, with 7 bases aligning to TRBD1. The J segment lost 3 bases and the V segment lost 1 base, leaving 3 bases of the junction unmatched. CDR1 and CDR2 from the germline V gene are SGHTA and FQGNSA. The CDR3 consists of 14 residues. DNA for the CDR3: TGTGCCAGCAGCTTAGGGACAGGACGCTACGAGCAGTACTTC. It encodes CASSLGTGRYEQYF.

The chain employs TRBV6-5 and TRBJ2-7; the D gene is possibly TRBD2 (6 bases). The germline V gene encodes CDR1 MNHEY and CDR2 SVGAGI. The V end lost 7 bases, the J end lost 0 bases, and 16 bases lay between the germline ends. CDR3 length: 15 residues. The CDR3 protein is CASTPIAVSSYEQYF. CDR3 bases: TGTGCCAGCACCCCTATAGCGGTTAGCTCCTACGAGCAGTACTTC.

This clone has only one observation. The chain recombines TRBV3-1 (or the pseudogene TRBV3-2) with TRBJ2-2; TRBD1 matches 7 bases. Per the germline V gene, CDR1 is LGHDT and CDR2 is YNNKEL (reference sequence). Germline trimming cut 3 bases from V and 1 base from J; bases unmatched to any gene: 5. CDR3 length: 16 amino acids. CDR3 bases: TGTGCCAGCAGCCAGTCCTGGACAGGGAACACCGGGGAGCTGTTTTTT. Translation gives CASSQSWTGNTGELFF.

The chain links TRBV6-1 to TRBJ2-1, with 8 bases fitting TRBD1. The CDR3 covers 15 residues. After removal of 4 bases from V and 7 bases from J, the junction contained 9 bases not matched to a gene. From germline, CDR1 is MNHNS and CDR2 SASEGT. The CDR3 here is CASSAPGGSGNEQFF. The CDR3, as DNA: TGTGCCAGCAGTGCCCCAGGGGGCTCGGGGAATGAGCAGTTCTTC.

The rearrangement links TRBV2 to TRBJ1-1; D gene ambiguous. Per germline, CDR1 SNHLY and CDR2 FYNNEI. The CDR3 is 12 residues long. V dropped 4 bases and J dropped 9 bases, with 12 bases sitting between them. The CDR3 DNA reads as TGTGCCAGCAGTGTTACGGGTTTGCAAGCTTTCTTT. Translated, it gives CASSVTGLQAFF. The full variable domain, with the rest looked up from reference TRBV2 and TRBJ1-1, is EPEVTQTPSHQVTQMGQEVILRCVPISNHLYFYWYRQILGQKVEFLVSFYNNEISEKSEIFDDQFSVERPDGSNFTLKIRSTKLEDSAMYFCASSVTGLQAFFGQGTRLTVV.

The chain carries TRBV11-2 and TRBJ1-2, with D unclear. The CDR3 consists of 13 residues. Looked up from germline, CDR1 is SGHAT and CDR2 is FQNNGV. Trimming pared 1 base from V and 6 bases from J, leaving 9 bases between. This CDR3 reads CASSLVGGNGYTF. CDR3 nucleotide sequence: TGTGCCAGCAGCTTAGTCGGAGGGAATGGCTACACCTTC.

The chain employs TRBV19 and TRBJ1-1; 10 nucleotides agree with TRBD1. The J segment lost 10 bases and the V segment lost 7 bases, leaving 12 bases of the junction unmatched. Germline values: CDR1 LNHDA, CDR2 SQIVND (reference sequence). This CDR3 spans 14 amino acids. The CDR3 sequence is CASNRDRGLIGAFF. Here the CDR3 DNA reads TGTGCCAGTAACAGAGACAGGGGGCTAATCGGAGCTTTCTTT.

The gene calls are TRBV20-1 and TRBJ1-1; D gene unclear. This CDR3 has 14 residues. From germline, CDR1 is DFQATT and CDR2 SNEGSKA (reference sequence). Between the trimmed V and J ends, which lost 3 bases and 6 bases, there was a span of 17 bases. The CDR3 region is CSASLPGNGAEAFF. CDR3 bases: TGCAGTGCTAGTTTGCCCGGGAATGGCGCTGAAGCTTTCTTT.

This sequence joins TRBV7-2 and TRBJ1-6; 12 positions match TRBD1. The length of the CDR3 is 16 residues. Germline trimming cut 6 bases from V and 2 bases from J; bases unmatched to any gene: 2. The V gene's germline CDR1 is SGHTA and CDR2 FQGNSA. In DNA form, the CDR3 reads TGTGCCAGCAGGGGACAGGGGGCAACCTATAATTCACCCCTCCACTTT. Translation gives CASRGQGATYNSPLHF.

The chain has TRBV7-2 and TRBJ1-4; D is possibly TRBD1 (5 bases). Trimming left V 0 bases short and J 7 bases short, with 12 bases between. The CDR3 is 15 residues long. Germline values: CDR1 SGHTA, CDR2 FQGNSA. In DNA, the CDR3 is TGTGCCAGCAGCTTAGCGGGGGGTGGATCTGAAAAACTGTTTTTT. Amino acids: CASSLAGGGSEKLFF.

The J gene is TRBJ1-4, the V gene TRBV6-5; 7 bases fit TRBD1. CDR1 and CDR2 (germline): MNHEY, SVGAGI. The V segment lost 10 bases and the J segment 7 bases; nucleotides outside the gene matches: 3. The CDR3 is 11 residues long. For the CDR3, the DNA is TGTGCCACCGGGACAGTTGAAAAACTGTTTTTT. Translated: CATGTVEKLFF.

The chain uses TRBV2 and TRBJ2-5, with D perhaps TRBD2 (5 bases). V lost 7 bases, J lost 5 bases, and 17 bases lay in between. The V gene's germline CDR1 is SNHLY and CDR2 FYNNEI. This CDR3 region has 14 residues. Written as DNA, the CDR3 is TGTGCCAGCACTCCACTTGGGAGCTGGGAGACCCAGTACTTC. This sequence encodes CASTPLGSWETQYF.

This chain's CDR3 is CASSLTTGGFNEQFF. The CDR3 nucleotides are TGCGCCAGCAGCCTAACGACGGGGGGTTTCAATGAGCAGTTCTTC. This rearrangement joins TRBV5-1 to TRBJ2-1, with 7 bases that match TRBD2. J was trimmed by 6 bases and V by 4 bases; bases with no gene match: 10. There are 15 residues in the CDR3. CDR1 and CDR2 from the germline V gene are SGHRS and YFSETQ. The full variable domain, in which reference TRBV5-1 and TRBJ2-1 provide the parts outside the CDR3, is KAGVTQTPRYLIKTRGQQVTLSCSPISGHRSVSWYQQTPGQGLQFLFEYFSETQRNKGNFPGRFSGRQFSNSRSEMNVSTLELGDSALYLCASSLTTGGFNEQFFGPGTRLTVL.

The chain couples TRBV13 to TRBJ1-2, with a weak D call TRBD1 (5 bases). This CDR3 is 15 amino acids long. The germline V gene encodes CDR1 PRHDT and CDR2 FYEKMQ (reference sequence). V was trimmed by 4 bases and J by 1 base, leaving 13 bases between them. CDR3 amino acids: CASSSTWTINYGYTF. Written as DNA, the CDR3 is TGTGCCAGCAGCTCCACCTGGACAATTAACTATGGCTACACCTTC.

V and J are TRBV5-6 and TRBJ2-5; D perhaps matches TRBD2 (5 bases). This CDR3 contains 14 residues. Looked up from germline, CDR1 is SGHDT and CDR2 is YYEEEE. V shed 1 base and J shed 4 bases, with 11 bases lying between them. The CDR3 loop reads CASSLPSKSETQYF. For the CDR3, the DNA is TGTGCCAGCAGCTTGCCTAGCAAGTCAGAGACCCAGTACTTC.

The V gene is TRBV6-6, the J gene TRBJ1-2, with unresolved D. Germline CDR1 and CDR2: MNHNY and SVGAGI (reference sequence). The CDR3 has 14 residues. V dropped 0 bases and J dropped 2 bases, with 7 bases sitting between them. CDR3 bases: TGTGCCAGCAGTTACTCGGCGGTGAACTATGGCTACACCTTC. Amino acids: CASSYSAVNYGYTF.

The V and J genes are TRBV3-1 (or the pseudogene TRBV3-2) and TRBJ1-1; D is perhaps TRBD1 (6 bases). Looked up from germline, CDR1 is LGHDT and CDR2 is YNNKEL (reference sequence). CDR3 length equals 14 residues. Trimming shortened V by 6 bases and J by 6 bases, and 17 bases separated the two germline ends. As DNA, the CDR3 is TGTGCCAGCAGGAGGTGGACAGAAGGGGCTGAAGCTTTCTTT. This translates into CASRRWTEGAEAFF.